The 20 T cell receptor beta chains below were found in one sample sequenced in a study of post-analysis software for immune sequencing data. General study results and limits: Included in a set of about five TRBV segments more frequent in patients than controls were TRBV5-6, TRBV5-1 and TRBV20-1.

Each TCR beta cDNA library carried unique molecular identifiers. TCRdb ran MiXCR on the PCR reads and lists one entry per CDR3 protein. In the table there are 750,000 to 950,000 distinct CDR3 sequences, about 53% of which are singletons. Their target antigens are unknown. Sequenced material: blood. The receptors shown here come from a girl aged 5-17 years with multiple sclerosis.

The CDR3 DNA reads TGTGCCAGCAGAGCAACTACCGGGACAGCGAGCTCCTACGAGCAGTACTTC. Protein sequence: CASRATTGTASSYEQYF. The chain is built from TRBV12-3 or TRBV12-4 and TRBJ2-7; TRBD1 agrees at 7 bases. With 6 bases clipped from V and 0 bases from J, the junction kept 14 bases outside the gene matches. The CDR3 has 17 residues.

This clonotype appeared a single time. V usage is TRBV5-5 and J usage is TRBJ2-5, with 8 bases that match TRBD1. The end of the DNA fits TRBJ2-7 better, so the J call may be wrong. CDR3 size: 16 residues. CDR1 SGHKS and CDR2 YYEKEE come from the germline V gene (reference sequence). Here the CDR3 reads CASSLVGQGGSYEQYF. As DNA, the CDR3 is TGTGCCAGCAGCTTGGTAGGACAGGGAGGATCCTACGAGCAGTACTTC.

There are a few counts of this clonotype. V is TRBV5-1 and J is TRBJ1-4; D gene unclear. Germline loops: CDR1 SGHRS, CDR2 YFSETQ. This CDR3 is 15 amino acids long. V lost 1 base and J lost 0, with 7 bases in between. The CDR3 region has the DNA TGCGCCAGCAGCTTGCTCGGAGCAACTAATGAAAAACTGTTTTTT. This encodes CASSLLGATNEKLFF.

The V gene is TRBV6-5, the J gene TRBJ2-7; D unclear. Germline V gene sequence: CDR1 MNHEY, CDR2 SVGAGI. V was clipped by 8 bases and J by 0 bases, with 14 bases between them. The CDR3 runs to 14 residues. As DNA, the CDR3 is TGTGCCAGCTGTCCCGGACGGATCTCCTACGAGCAGTACTTC. Amino acids: CASCPGRISYEQYF.

As DNA, the CDR3 is TGTGCCAGCAGCCAAGATGGGGCGAGGGTAGCGGGGTCCTACGAGCAGTACTTC. Translating it yields CASSQDGARVAGSYEQYF. The chain has TRBV4-2 and TRBJ2-5, with TRBD2 matching over 8 bases. The J call may be faulty, since TRBJ2-7 better matches the DNA end. The CDR3 totals 18 residues. The germline V gene has CDR1 LGHNA and CDR2 YNFKEQ.

V gene TRBV30 combines with J gene TRBJ2-7; tentatively, D is TRBD2 (7 bases). This CDR3 region has 16 residues. The V end lost 1 base, the J end lost 2 bases, and 18 bases lay between the germline ends. Germline V CDR1 and CDR2: GTSNPN, SVGIG (reference sequence). The CDR3 sequence is CAWSAQGRGRAYEQYF. The CDR3 bases are TGTGCCTGGAGTGCCCAGGGGAGGGGACGTGCCTACGAGCAGTACTTC.

This clonotype has only one observation. V is TRBV7-9 and J is TRBJ1-5, with D perhaps TRBD1 (6 bases). Trimming shortened V by 3 bases and J by 4 bases, and 13 bases separated the two germline ends. The CDR3 sequence is 15 residues long. Germline CDR1 is SEHNR and CDR2 is FQNEAQ (reference sequence). This CDR3 reads CASSFEGTNNQPQHF. The CDR3 DNA sequence: TGTGCCAGCAGCTTCGAGGGGACAAATAATCAGCCCCAGCATTTT.

This chain connects TRBV6-6 to TRBJ2-5; D is perhaps TRBD1 (5 bases). Per the germline V gene, CDR1 is MNHNY and CDR2 is SVGAGI (reference sequence). The V end lost 6 bases, the J end lost 2 bases, and 10 bases lay between the germline ends. This CDR3 contains 13 residues. CDR3 nucleotide sequence: TGTGCCAGCAGGATACAGGTACAAGAGACCCAGTACTTC. Translation: CASRIQVQETQYF.

This clonotype was found a few times. This chain joins TRBV6-5 and TRBJ2-7; 7 nucleotides match TRBD2. Trimming took 6 bases from V and 3 from J; bases not matched to a gene: 11. CDR1 and CDR2 (germline): MNHEY, SVGAGI. This CDR3 contains 15 residues. As DNA, the CDR3 is TGTGCCAGCAGGAGCGCGGGGAGGGCGATCTACGAGCAGTACTTC. It yields the protein CASRSAGRAIYEQYF.

The gene calls are TRBV10-3 and TRBJ2-7, with 8 positions matching TRBD1. The V and J ends lost 0 bases and 5 bases, in that order; junction bases with no gene match: 6. Germline V gene sequence: CDR1 ENHRY, CDR2 SYGVKD. The CDR3 is 15 residues long. Here the CDR3 DNA reads TGTGCCATCAGTGAGTCTGGACAGGGATCCCACGAGCAGTACTTC. It yields the protein CAISESGQGSHEQYF.

This chain joins TRBV9 and TRBJ1-1; no clear D gene. V was shortened by 0 bases and J by 3 bases, with 15 bases between the two germline ends. The CDR3 has 16 residues. Germline V lookup: CDR1 SGDLS, CDR2 YYNGEE. The CDR3 sequence is CASSVGSEGADTEAFF. As DNA, the CDR3 is TGTGCCAGCAGCGTAGGGAGTGAGGGCGCGGACACTGAAGCTTTCTTT.

The chain couples TRBV19 to TRBJ1-5; the D gene is possibly TRBD1 (5 bases). With 10 bases removed from V and 4 bases from J, the gap between germline ends came to 17 bases. The germline CDR1 and CDR2 sequences are LNHDA and SQIVND (reference sequence). This CDR3 has 14 amino acids. CDR3 in amino acids: CATHLGGWNQPQHF. Here the CDR3 DNA reads TGTGCCACCCACCTGGGGGGATGGAATCAGCCCCAGCATTTT. The full variable domain, with the rest looked up from reference TRBV19 and TRBJ1-5, is DGGITQSPKYLFRKEGQNVTLSCEQNLNHDAMYWYRQDPGQGLRLIYYSQIVNDFQKGDIAEGYSVSREKKESFPLTVTSAQKNPTAFYLCATHLGGWNQPQHFGDGTRLSIL.

The chain recombines TRBV7-9 with TRBJ2-1; 7 nucleotides align to TRBD2. There are 15 residues in the CDR3. From germline, CDR1 is SEHNR and CDR2 FQNEAQ (reference sequence). V lost 5 bases, J lost 1 base, and 5 bases stayed unmatched. The CDR3, as DNA: TGTGCCAGCAGCCAGCGGGGTTGGTCCTACAATGAGCAGTTCTTC. Amino acid sequence: CASSQRGWSYNEQFF.

V and J are TRBV20-1 and TRBJ2-1; 14 nucleotides agree with TRBD2. The CDR3 length is 15 residues. Germline CDR1 DFQATT, CDR2 SNEGSKA (reference sequence). V dropped 3 bases and J dropped 8; count of bases not matched to a gene: 6. Here the CDR3 DNA reads TGCAGTGCTAGTCTGACTAGCGGGAGGGCCGATGAGCAGTTCTTC. This sequence encodes CSASLTSGRADEQFF.

The chain recombines TRBV12-3 or TRBV12-4 with TRBJ1-2, with D perhaps TRBD1 (6 bases). This CDR3 contains 13 residues. Trimming stripped 10 bases from V and 8 bases from J, with 20 bases between. This CDR3 is CATWTDFLRGYTF. DNA for the CDR3: TGTGCCACCTGGACAGACTTCCTACGGGGCTACACCTTC.

This clonotype was found a few times. The junction departs from the called germline gene at one end, perhaps through a read error. The chain couples TRBV12-3 or TRBV12-4 to TRBJ2-5, with D perhaps TRBD2 (6 bases). The CDR3 is 15 amino acids. The CDR3 DNA is TGTGCCAGCAGCCTTGACCGGGGGAACCAAGAGACACAGTACTTC. It is translated as CASSLDRGNQETQYF.

The CDR3 region is CASSEARLAGIGETQFF. The CDR3 nucleotides are TGTGCCAGCAGTGAAGCACGACTAGCGGGGATTGGAGAGACCCAGTTCTTC. J is TRBJ2-1 and V is TRBV2, with 11 nucleotides matching TRBD2. This CDR3 is built from 17 residues. The V and J ends lost 0 bases and 13 bases, in that order; junction bases with no gene match: 14. Germline CDR1 reads SNHLY; CDR2 reads FYNNEI.

This clonotype has a handful of counts. The chain employs TRBV20-1 and TRBJ2-1; D is perhaps TRBD1 (6 bases). V shed 6 bases and J shed 4 bases, with 13 bases lying between them. CDR3 size: 13 residues. In germline, CDR1 is DFQATT, CDR2 SNEGSKA (reference sequence). The CDR3 bases are TGCAGTGCCCCCGGGACATCTTACAATGAGCAGTTCTTC. Translating it yields CSAPGTSYNEQFF.

This clonotype was recorded a few times. The J gene is TRBJ2-7, the V gene TRBV20-1; 10 nucleotides agree with TRBD2. There are 15 residues in the CDR3. The junction had 5 bases not matched to a gene; V was cut back by 0 bases and J by 3 bases. Per the germline V gene, CDR1 is DFQATT and CDR2 is SNEGSKA (reference sequence). CDR3 nucleotides: TGCAGTGCTAGAGATAGCGGGAGGATCGGCTACGAGCAGTACTTC. This encodes CSARDSGRIGYEQYF.

The chain links TRBV20-1 to TRBJ2-5, with D uncertain. Germline V gives CDR1 DFQATT, CDR2 SNEGSKA (reference sequence). V shed 6 bases and J shed 4 bases, with 9 bases lying between them. The CDR3 loop spans 11 amino acids. The CDR3 nucleotides read TGCAGTGCGACCGTGGCAGAGACCCAGTACTTC. It yields the protein CSATVAETQYF.